The entry that follows covers one TCR beta chain sequence. Method: immunoSEQ multiplex PCR; TCRdb's copy keeps in-frame clones and lacks some. The table includes some 150,000 clones, roughly four fifths detected once. V lost 4 bases, J lost 2 bases, and 4 bases stayed unmatched. Germline V gene sequence: CDR1 SEHNR, CDR2 FQNEAQ (reference sequence). This CDR3 region has 14 residues. The data were taken from a study of blood T cell repertoires in COVID-19. This chain joins TRBV7-9 and TRBJ1-2, with 7 nucleotides matching TRBD1. The source of this sequence is a woman between 45 and 60 years old with active or convalescent COVID-19. The sample consisted of peripheral blood. The CDR3 spells CASSSGQRNYGYTF. CDR3 coding DNA: TGTGCCAGCAGCTCGGGACAGAGAAACTATGGCTACACCTTC.